Here is one T cell receptor (beta chain) with its context. What this receptor recognizes is not known. The sample holds no much larger clone one base away, and base qualities are not on file. In the ViraFEST assay, PBMC were stimulated with viral peptide pools, and TCR sequencing was then used to find antigen-specific CD4+ T cell clonotypes based on their expansion. After less than 13 days of culture, CD4+ T cells were isolated with the EasySep CD4+ T cell isolation kit. Healthy vaccine recipients had no prior SARS-CoV-2 infection, confirmed by negative nucleocapsid antibodies before and after vaccination. A few million PBMC per well were cultured with around 9.8 ug/ml peptides in IMDM containing approximately 4.5% human AB serum, approximately 9.9 IU/ml IL-2 and gentamicin. Half of the culture medium was replaced with fresh IL-2-containing medium on days 3 and 7. Unless noted otherwise, every peptide stimulation condition was grown in triplicate wells. PBMC were separated from whole blood using Ficoll-Paque Plus gradient centrifugation and were then either cryopreserved at -140C or used fresh. The spike proteins of SARS-CoV-2 and of the common cold coronaviruses HCoV-NL63, HCoV-OC43 and HCoV-229E were spanned by overlapping peptide pools. The QIAamp micro DNA kit was used to extract genomic DNA from the cultured CD4+ T cells.

Unmatched junction bases come to 13, with V trimmed by 4 bases and J by 7 bases. According to the germline V gene, CDR1 reads LGHNA and CDR2 reads YSLEER. The CDR3 spans 16 residues, from the cysteine through the phenylalanine. The only DNA kept is the CDR3, 48 bases in frame from the first base. The data originate from a study of vaccination effects on CD4 cells after COVID-19 (dated by TCRdb to the early 2020s). Notes on the research overall: Two doses of either the BNT162b2 or the mRNA-1273 mRNA SARS-CoV-2 vaccine were administered to participants. The full study included some 10 COVID-19 convalescent patients and a handful of SARS-CoV-2-naive healthy vaccine recipients. SARS-CoV-2 spike-specific CD4+ TCR repertoires from before and after mRNA vaccination were compared in COVID-19 convalescent patients and in infection-naive vaccine recipients. Cultures from other donors in the study were sequenced with the Oncomine TCR Beta short-read assay on an Illumina iSeq 100. What the work shows at the level of the full study, not this receptor alone: In healthy vaccine recipients, vaccine-induced clones were almost all SARS-CoV-2 mono-reactive, with only 1 of 255 cross-reactive with common cold coronaviruses. The study was limited by a small number of convalescent patients, and early post-infection timepoints were lacking. Both infection-induced and vaccine-induced clones contracted markedly at late post-vaccination timepoints, which is consistent with waning T cell responses.

The library relied on the immunoSEQ multiplex PCR assay. TCR beta CDR3 sequencing was performed on DNA from the cultured, isolated CD4+ T cells. Turning to the authors' computational methods: The analysis removed non-productive TCR sequences, trimmed reads to the CDR3 region, and retained only CDR3s that were 7 or more amino acids long. Antigen-specific clonotypes were identified using the MANAFEST web app by comparison of expansion in peptide wells against reference cultures. To count as positive, a clone had to show expansion at FDR<0.05 compared with the reference and with all other wells, an odds ratio above 5, and a frequency above 0.1% in two replicate wells. A clonotype was defined as cross-reactive if the clonotype was significantly expanded both in SARS-CoV-2 spike wells and in at least one common cold coronavirus spike condition. CDR3 similarity was assessed by Levenshtein distance with the stringdist R package, and unrooted trees were built with ape in R 3.6.1. TCRdb stores this immuneACCESS table with in-frame sequences only. Part of the clones is absent; in the studies checked, under half of the shortfall reflects unresolved V genes, and no reason is known for the rest. V, J and clone size are those of that table, while D and trimming were read from the DNA. This sample holds just under 45,000 clones; around 76% were observed only once. The ten largest clones take up 10% to 14% of the sample.

This sequence uses TRBV4-3 and TRBJ1-5, with 7 bases aligning to TRBD1. Here the sequenced sample was CD4+ T cells from PBMCs cultured with SARS-CoV-2 spike peptides, taken before COVID-19 vaccination. Taken with the paper, the label for cell subset or site translates to: SARS-CoV-2 spike overlapping peptide pool stimulation. This clonotype was obtained from a human donor who received a COVID-19 vaccine. The nucleotide sequence reads TGCGCCAGCAGCCCCAAACAGGGGATAGGGGTACAGCCCCAGCATTTT. Protein translation: CASSPKQGIGVQPQHF.